Below, 13 T cell receptor beta chains from the same sample are listed, as sequenced in a study of blood T cell repertoires in COVID-19 (dated by TCRdb to between 2020 and 2021). The library relied on the immunoSEQ multiplex PCR assay. As stored in TCRdb, this immuneACCESS dataset retains in-frame rearrangements with V and J assigned. A fraction of the clones does not appear; measured against another copy, unresolved V genes explain less than half of the discrepancy, and the remainder lacks a known reason. The table for this sample lists approximately 200,000 clones; 70% to 90% of them were counted only once. The ten largest clones take up roughly 9.7% of the sample. What was sequenced was peripheral blood. The receptors here all came from a human donor with active or convalescent COVID-19. The donor label of this sample is uncertain.

The rearrangement joins TRBV28 to TRBJ2-7, with D unclear. Germline V gene data show CDR1 as MDHEN and CDR2 as SYDVKM. V was cut by 3 bases and J by 2 bases, with 5 bases left in between. This CDR3 is 12 amino acids long. This chain's CDR3 is CASSLVAYEQYF. CDR3 nucleotide sequence: TGTGCCAGCAGTTTGGTAGCCTACGAGCAGTACTTC.

The chain carries TRBV28 and TRBJ2-1; the D is unclear. Deletions cut 5 bases from V and 0 bases from J, with 11 bases between. The CDR3 is 15 amino acids. Germline lookup yields CDR1 MDHEN and CDR2 SYDVKM. The CDR3: CASSEDLSSYNEQFF. CDR3 coding DNA: TGTGCCAGCAGTGAAGATCTCAGCTCCTACAATGAGCAGTTCTTC. Together with reference TRBV28 and TRBJ2-1, the CDR3 gives the full variable domain: DVKVTQSSRYLVKRTGEKVFLECVQDMDHENMFWYRQDPGLGLRLIYFSYDVKMKEKGDIPEGYSVSREKKERFSLILESASTNQTSMYLCASSEDLSSYNEQFFGPGTRLTVL.

This chain connects TRBV19 to TRBJ1-3; the match to TRBD1 covers 7 bases. Losses at the gene ends were 10 bases for V and 2 bases for J; bases not matched to a gene: 11. The CDR3 length is 15 residues. Germline V lookup: CDR1 LNHDA, CDR2 SQIVND (reference sequence). In DNA, the CDR3 is TGTGCCACTGAGAACAGGGGAAGTCCTGGAAACACCATATATTTT. It yields the protein CATENRGSPGNTIYF. Together with reference TRBV19 and TRBJ1-3, the CDR3 gives the full variable domain: DGGITQSPKYLFRKEGQNVTLSCEQNLNHDAMYWYRQDPGQGLRLIYYSQIVNDFQKGDIAEGYSVSREKKESFPLTVTSAQKNPTAFYLCATENRGSPGNTIYFGEGSWLTVV.

This clone appeared a single time. CDR3 nucleotides: TGTGCCAGCAGTCGAATTAGCGGGAGGGCCAGGTCCTACAATGAGCAGTTCTTC. Its protein is CASSRISGRARSYNEQFF. The chain uses TRBV28 and TRBJ2-1; 11 bases map to TRBD2. CDR3 size: 18 residues. Unmatched junction bases numbered 10, after V lost 5 bases and J lost 1 base. Germline V gene lookup returns CDR1 MDHEN and CDR2 SYDVKM. Supplemented by reference TRBV28 and TRBJ2-1, the full variable domain reads DVKVTQSSRYLVKRTGEKVFLECVQDMDHENMFWYRQDPGLGLRLIYFSYDVKMKEKGDIPEGYSVSREKKERFSLILESASTNQTSMYLCASSRISGRARSYNEQFFGPGTRLTVL.

The V gene is TRBV30, the J gene TRBJ1-3; D ambiguous. This CDR3 spans 14 amino acids. Germline V gene lookup returns CDR1 GTSNPN and CDR2 SVGIG (reference sequence). CDR3: CVAKPLSSGNTIYF. The CDR3 nucleotides read TGTGTCGCCAAGCCCCTTAGCTCTGGAAACACCATATATTTT.

This clone was picked up a small number of times. The chain couples TRBV5-6 to TRBJ1-5; D is perhaps TRBD1 (5 bases). Germline V lookup: CDR1 SGHDT, CDR2 YYEEEE. The ends were cut back, 0 bases at V and 9 bases at J, with 10 bases in the middle. This CDR3 has 13 residues. CDR3 nucleotides: TGTGCCAGCAGCTTGGGACAGTTCGTGCCCCAGCATTTT. It translates to CASSLGQFVPQHF.

J is TRBJ1-2 and V is TRBV6-5; D is ambiguous. V was pared by 7 bases and J by 2 bases, with 14 bases between. Germline lookup yields CDR1 MNHEY and CDR2 SVGAGI. This CDR3 spans 14 amino acids. The CDR3 bases are TGTGCCAGCACCCGGCGGGCGTCAAACTATGGCTACACCTTC. It codes for CASTRRASNYGYTF.

This clone has more than one count but fewer than ten. V is TRBV5-5 and J is TRBJ1-2, with 7 bases lining up with TRBD1. The germline V gene encodes CDR1 SGHKS and CDR2 YYEKEE (reference sequence). Losses at the gene ends were 1 base for V and 4 bases for J; bases not matched to a gene: 10. The CDR3 covers 16 residues. The CDR3 DNA reads TGTGCCAGCAGCTTGTATAGACAGGGAATCCTCTATGGCTACACCTTC. Protein: CASSLYRQGILYGYTF.

This clone was seen a handful of times. The chain is built from TRBV6-5 and TRBJ2-7, with D perhaps matching TRBD1 (5 bases). V lost 7 bases and J 5 bases, leaving 12 bases between the germline ends. The CDR3 sequence is 12 residues long. From germline, CDR1 is MNHEY and CDR2 SVGAGI. The CDR3, as DNA: TGTGCCAGCACAAGACAGTGGAACGAGCAGTACTTC. It yields the protein CASTRQWNEQYF.

The V call is TRBV5-5, the J call TRBJ1-6; a possible D gene is TRBD1 (5 bases). The CDR3 is 16 residues long. CDR1 is SGHKS and CDR2 is YYEKEE in the germline V gene (reference sequence). Trimming removed 3 bases at V and 5 bases at J, with 15 bases between. The CDR3 nucleotides are TGTGCCAGCAGCTCGCGGGGGGGAAGGGATAATTCACCCCTCCACTTT. Encoded protein: CASSSRGGRDNSPLHF. The complete variable domain, with remaining parts taken from reference TRBV5-5 and TRBJ1-6, reads DAGVTQSPTHLIKTRGQQVTLRCSPISGHKSVSWYQQVLGQGPQFIFQYYEKEERGRGNFPDRFSARQFPNYSSELNVNALLLGDSALYLCASSSRGGRDNSPLHFGNGTRLTVT.

The V and J genes are TRBV3-1 (or the pseudogene TRBV3-2) and TRBJ2-7; 8 bases align to TRBD2. V dropped 1 base and J dropped 4; count of bases not matched to a gene: 6. The germline V gene encodes CDR1 LGHDT and CDR2 YNNKEL (reference sequence). The CDR3 runs to 15 residues. The CDR3 sequence: CASSQGRGGRYEQYF. In DNA, the CDR3 is TGTGCCAGCAGCCAAGGACGGGGGGGCCGATACGAGCAGTACTTC.

The chain combines TRBV6-2 or TRBV6-3 with TRBJ2-7, with D tentatively TRBD1 (6 bases). Germline V CDR1 and CDR2: MNHEY, SVGEGT. CDR3 length equals 13 residues. V lost 5 bases and J 3 bases, leaving 11 bases between the germline ends. The CDR3 is CASSDSRGYEQYF. CDR3 nucleotides: TGTGCCAGCAGTGACAGCAGGGGCTACGAGCAGTACTTC.

The chain has TRBV5-4 and TRBJ2-7; weak D call: TRBD1 (7 bases). The CDR3 has 15 amino acids. Trimming removed 4 bases from V and 6 bases from J, with 20 bases in between. Germline values: CDR1 SGHNT, CDR2 YYREEE (reference sequence). The CDR3 protein is CASSGGTASPIEQYF. In nucleotides, the CDR3 is TGTGCCAGCAGCGGAGGGACAGCCTCTCCTATCGAGCAGTACTTC.